These 32 T cell receptor beta chains were sequenced from one sample in a study of blood T cell repertoires in COVID-19. Data came from immunoSEQ multiplex PCR; TCRdb stores just in-frame clones and leaves some out. Of around 170,000 clones listed, about nine tenths are singletons. The sample was peripheral blood. Receptors were obtained from a man between 60 and 75 years old with acute or convalescent COVID-19.

The chain joins TRBV5-6 to TRBJ2-7; tentative D call: TRBD2 (6 bases). Germline V gene lookup returns CDR1 SGHDT and CDR2 YYEEEE. The V and J ends lost 4 bases and 2 bases respectively, with 13 bases between them. This CDR3 region has 14 residues. The CDR3 here is CASSHGTGAYEQYV. The CDR3 bases are TGTGCCAGCAGCCACGGGACTGGGGCCTACGAGCAGTACGTC.

DNA for the CDR3: TGTGCCACCAGTGAACGCGGGATCGGGGTGGGTACGCAGTATTTT. Its protein is CATSERGIGVGTQYF. This chain links TRBV24-1 with TRBJ2-3, with D perhaps matching TRBD2 (6 bases). Trimming took off 4 bases at V and 8 bases at J, with 18 bases between the two ends. This CDR3 is 15 amino acids long. Germline CDR1 reads KGHDR; CDR2 reads SFDVKD.

The chain links TRBV5-4 to TRBJ2-2; tentative D call: TRBD1 (6 bases). Germline lookup yields CDR1 SGHNT and CDR2 YYREEE (reference sequence). V lost 3 bases to trimming and J lost 1 base, with 13 bases between them. The CDR3 runs to 16 residues. The CDR3 sequence is CASSSSGAGNTGELFF. In DNA form, the CDR3 reads TGTGCCAGCAGCTCATCAGGGGCAGGGAACACCGGGGAGCTGTTTTTT.

This clone was recorded many times. The rearrangement joins TRBV7-9 to TRBJ2-7; D gene ambiguous. In germline, CDR1 is SEHNR, CDR2 FQNEAQ (reference sequence). Trimming cost V 2 bases and J 6 bases, with 8 bases left between them. The CDR3 spans 12 residues. The CDR3 sequence: CASSLRESEQYF. The CDR3 nucleotides are TGTGCCAGCAGCTTAAGAGAATCCGAGCAGTACTTC. The entire variable domain, with the rest obtained from reference TRBV7-9 and TRBJ2-7, is as follows: DTGVSQNPRHKITKRGQNVTFRCDPISEHNRLYWYRQTLGQGPEFLTYFQNEAQLEKSRLLSDRFSAERPKGSFSTLEIQRTEQGDSAMYLCASSLRESEQYFGPGTRLTVT.

The sample holds one count of this clone. The chain combines TRBV7-9 with TRBJ1-1, with D possibly TRBD1 on 5 matching bases. The V gene lost 3 bases and the J gene lost 5 bases, with 10 bases spanning the gap. This CDR3 contains 13 residues. In germline, CDR1 is SEHNR, CDR2 FQNEAQ (reference sequence). CDR3 sequence: CASSFVGGTEAFF. In nucleotides, the CDR3 is TGTGCCAGCAGCTTTGTCGGGGGAACTGAAGCTTTCTTT.

The chain is built from TRBV27 and TRBJ1-5; D not resolved. CDR1 is MNHEY and CDR2 is SMNVEV in the germline V gene (reference sequence). The CDR3 runs 13 residues. V dropped 5 bases and J dropped 8 bases, with 13 bases sitting between them. The CDR3 DNA reads as TGTGCCAGCAGTCCAGACGGTGCGGAGCCCCAGCATTTT. The encoded protein is CASSPDGAEPQHF.

This clone came up once. The chain is built from TRBV5-8 and TRBJ1-1, with D possibly TRBD1 on 6 matching bases. Trimming stripped 2 bases from V and 0 bases from J, with 14 bases between. CDR1 SGHTS and CDR2 YDEGEE come from the germline V gene. This CDR3 is 16 amino acids long. Here the CDR3 DNA reads TGTGCCAGCAGCTTTAGGCAGGGACACATGAACACTGAAGCTTTCTTT. Amino acids: CASSFRQGHMNTEAFF.

This chain uses TRBV19 with TRBJ1-1; D is unresolved. This CDR3 is built from 14 residues. The germline V and J ends were trimmed by 3 bases and 7 bases, with 15 bases remaining between them. Germline V gives CDR1 LNHDA, CDR2 SQIVND (reference sequence). For the CDR3, the DNA is TGTGCCAGTAGTATCCCGGGTCTCGGGAGTGAAGCTTTCTTT. Protein sequence: CASSIPGLGSEAFF.

CDR3 sequence: CASSLAGLFTEAFF. The CDR3 DNA follows: TGCGCCAGCAGCTTGGCAGGGTTGTTCACTGAAGCTTTCTTT. The rearrangement uses TRBV5-1 and TRBJ1-1, with a possible D match to TRBD1 (5 bases). Germline CDR1 and CDR2: SGHRS and YFSETQ. The CDR3 has 14 residues. With 0 bases removed from V and 4 bases from J, the gap between germline ends came to 10 bases. The variable domain in full, completed from reference TRBV5-1 and TRBJ1-1, reads KAGVTQTPRYLIKTRGQQVTLSCSPISGHRSVSWYQQTPGQGLQFLFEYFSETQRNKGNFPGRFSGRQFSNSRSEMNVSTLELGDSALYLCASSLAGLFTEAFFGQGTRLTVV.

This chain connects TRBV30 to TRBJ1-5, with 7 bases that match TRBD1. CDR3 length: 12 residues. After removal of 1 base from V and 10 bases from J, the junction contained 4 bases not matched to a gene. The germline V gene has CDR1 GTSNPN and CDR2 SVGIG (reference sequence). CDR3 region: CAWSGTGGPQHF. CDR3 coding DNA: TGTGCCTGGAGTGGGACAGGCGGACCCCAGCATTTT.

The chain employs TRBV19 and TRBJ1-3; a weak D match, TRBD1 (5 bases). Trimming pared 7 bases from V and 4 bases from J, leaving 11 bases between. The CDR3 covers 13 residues. Germline V gene sequence: CDR1 LNHDA, CDR2 SQIVND (reference sequence). The CDR3 reads CASTQGLGNTIYF. The DNA of the CDR3 is TGTGCCAGTACCCAGGGTTTGGGAAACACCATATATTTT.

This chain links TRBV14 with TRBJ1-4; 7 positions agree with TRBD1. The CDR3 covers 14 residues. Trimming took 5 bases from V and 8 from J; bases not matched to a gene: 8. Germline values: CDR1 SGHDN, CDR2 FVKESK. CDR3: CASSAQGFGEKLFF. The CDR3 DNA follows: TGTGCCAGCAGCGCACAGGGGTTTGGAGAAAAACTGTTTTTT. Based on the CDR3 plus reference TRBV14 and TRBJ1-4, the full variable domain is EAGVTQFPSHSVIEKGQTVTLRCDPISGHDNLYWYRRVMGKEIKFLLHFVKESKQDESGMPNNRFLAERTGGTYSTLKVQPAELEDSGVYFCASSAQGFGEKLFFGSGTQLSVL.

J is TRBJ1-3 and V is TRBV2; D call uncertain. The CDR3 contains 13 residues. CDR1 and CDR2 (germline): SNHLY, FYNNEI. The V gene lost 3 bases and the J gene lost 1 base, with 4 bases spanning the gap. For the CDR3, the DNA is TGTGCCAGCAGTGACCGGTCTGGAAACACCATATATTTT. Translation gives CASSDRSGNTIYF. Together with reference TRBV2 and TRBJ1-3, the CDR3 gives the full variable domain: EPEVTQTPSHQVTQMGQEVILRCVPISNHLYFYWYRQILGQKVEFLVSFYNNEISEKSEIFDDQFSVERPDGSNFTLKIRSTKLEDSAMYFCASSDRSGNTIYFGEGSWLTVV.

The V gene is TRBV15, the J gene TRBJ2-2; TRBD2 agrees at 16 bases. The CDR3 runs to 19 residues. CDR1 is LNHNV, CDR2 YYDKDF, per germline (reference sequence). V shed 3 bases, J shed 0 bases, and the junction held 4 bases outside the gene matches. CDR3 DNA: TGTGCCACCAGCAGTCCGGGACTAGCGGGGGGGCCGAACACCGGGGAGCTGTTTTTT. Residues: CATSSPGLAGGPNTGELFF.

The CDR3 DNA is TGTGCCAGCAGCCAAGATAGAGCAGGGTTCTTCTATGGCTACACCTTC. Encoded protein: CASSQDRAGFFYGYTF. The V and J genes are TRBV14 and TRBJ1-2; maybe TRBD1 (5 bases). From germline, CDR1 is SGHDN and CDR2 FVKESK. V was clipped by 0 bases and J by 4 bases, with 15 bases between them. The CDR3 has 16 amino acids.

The chain uses TRBV7-3 and TRBJ2-1; 9 nucleotides align to TRBD1. The CDR3 runs 15 residues. Germline assignment: CDR1 SGHTA and CDR2 FQGTGA. V trimming: 5 bases; J trimming: 9 bases; junction bases outside the gene matches: 11. The CDR3 is CASSLRSGQGGEQFF. The CDR3 DNA reads as TGTGCCAGCAGCCTTAGATCGGGACAGGGTGGTGAGCAGTTCTTC.

As concerns this clone: An end of the junction differs from the germline gene, which may be a read error. This chain joins TRBV7-7 and TRBJ2-3, with 11 bases matching TRBD2. This CDR3 has 15 residues. CDR1 and CDR2 (germline): SSHAT, FNYEAQ (reference sequence). The CDR3 DNA reads TGTGCCAGCAGCCGTACTAGCGGGAGCATAGATACGCAGTATTTT. Its translation is CASSRTSGSIDTQYF.

This clone has a handful of counts. The rearrangement links TRBV30 to TRBJ2-4; D gene uncertain. Trimming left V 2 bases short and J 10 bases short, with 12 bases between. CDR1 is GTSNPN, CDR2 SVGIG, per germline (reference sequence). CDR3 length: 12 residues. CDR3 region: CAWSMSVEIQYF. The CDR3 region has the DNA TGTGCCTGGAGTATGTCGGTTGAAATTCAGTACTTC.

The chain recombines TRBV2 with TRBJ1-2; D gene unclear. Germline V gives CDR1 SNHLY, CDR2 FYNNEI. The ends were cut back, 6 bases at V and 3 bases at J, with 11 bases in the middle. The CDR3 loop spans 13 amino acids. The CDR3 here is CASRKGEDYGYTF. The CDR3 DNA reads as TGTGCCAGCAGAAAAGGCGAGGACTATGGCTACACCTTC. Variable domain in full (rest from reference TRBV2 and TRBJ1-2): EPEVTQTPSHQVTQMGQEVILRCVPISNHLYFYWYRQILGQKVEFLVSFYNNEISEKSEIFDDQFSVERPDGSNFTLKIRSTKLEDSAMYFCASRKGEDYGYTFGSGTRLTVV.

The chain employs TRBV10-3 and TRBJ1-2, with 10 nucleotides matching TRBD1. Germline V gives CDR1 ENHRY, CDR2 SYGVKD. V was pared by 6 bases and J by 0 bases, with 7 bases of the junction left unmatched. The CDR3 length is 16 residues. The CDR3 DNA reads TGTGCCATCAGCGACCCTGGACAGGGGGCTAACTATGGCTACACCTTC. Its translation: CAISDPGQGANYGYTF.

J is TRBJ1-4 and V is TRBV10-3; D may be TRBD1 (5 bases). CDR1 is ENHRY, CDR2 SYGVKD, per germline. This CDR3 has 15 amino acids. V gave up 0 bases and J gave up 3 bases, with 8 bases separating them. The CDR3 nucleotides read TGTGCCATCAGTGAGTCCGGGGGGGCTAATGAAAAACTGTTTTTT. As protein: CAISESGGANEKLFF.

CDR3 coding DNA: TGTGCCAGCAGCTTGTACTCAGGGCCCTACGAGCAGTACTTC. This codes for CASSLYSGPYEQYF. The chain couples TRBV11-1 to TRBJ2-7; perhaps TRBD1 as D (5 bases). The CDR3 has 14 residues. The V gene lost 3 bases and the J gene lost 2 bases, with 11 bases spanning the gap. Germline V CDR1 and CDR2: SGHAT, FQDESV (reference sequence).

This clone was recorded only once. The chain employs TRBV4-1 and TRBJ1-2, with TRBD1 as a possible D gene (6 bases). There are 15 residues in the CDR3. Germline loops: CDR1 MGHRA, CDR2 YSYEKL. V lost 0 bases to trimming and J lost 6 bases, with 14 bases between them. The CDR3 region is CASSQDGGAQDGYTF. The CDR3, as DNA: TGCGCCAGCAGCCAAGACGGGGGGGCGCAGGATGGCTACACCTTC.

This chain uses TRBV30 with TRBJ2-3, with TRBD1 matching 8 bases. The germline V gene encodes CDR1 GTSNPN and CDR2 SVGIG (reference sequence). The trim removed 7 bases at V and 3 bases at J, leaving 6 bases unmatched. This CDR3 has 13 amino acids. The CDR3 nucleotides are TGTGCCTTACGGACAGGGTTGACAGATACGCAGTATTTT. Protein product: CALRTGLTDTQYF.

The chain carries TRBV19 and TRBJ1-1, with 12 positions matching TRBD1. This CDR3 spans 16 amino acids. Germline values: CDR1 LNHDA, CDR2 SQIVND (reference sequence). The ends lost 5 bases at V and 4 bases at J; junction bases unmatched: 8. The CDR3 nucleotides are TGTGCCAGTAGTGGGGGACAGGGGGCCGGGAGCACTGAAGCTTTCTTT. Protein: CASSGGQGAGSTEAFF.

The V call is TRBV3-1 (or the pseudogene TRBV3-2), the J call TRBJ1-1; the D is unclear. The CDR3 is made up of 13 amino acids. Germline CDR1 is LGHDT and CDR2 is YNNKEL (reference sequence). Trimming took off 6 bases at V and 7 bases at J, with 15 bases between the two ends. CDR3 bases: TGTGCCAGCAGTTACCAGACATCCAGTGAAGCTTTCTTT. Protein product: CASSYQTSSEAFF.

This clone has a count of ten or more. This chain uses TRBV7-9 with TRBJ1-6; tentative D call: TRBD1 (5 bases). From germline, CDR1 is SEHNR and CDR2 FQNEAQ (reference sequence). This CDR3 region has 18 residues. V was clipped by 2 bases and J by 9 bases, with 23 bases between them. The CDR3: CASSLWRQGRVGISPLHF. The CDR3 DNA reads as TGTGCCAGCAGCTTATGGCGGCAGGGTAGAGTGGGGATTTCACCCCTCCACTTT.

The chain combines TRBV21-1 with TRBJ1-4; the D call in the table, TRBD1, was not verified against the DNA. TRBV21-1 is described as a pseudogene. The CDR3 consists of 15 residues. CDR3: CASTPGGRENEKLFF. DNA for the CDR3: TGTGCCAGCACCCCAGGGGGCAGGGAAAATGAAAAACTGTTTTTT.

The chain recombines TRBV2 with TRBJ2-4, with D possibly TRBD1 on 5 matching bases. The CDR3 has 12 residues. Germline V gives CDR1 SNHLY, CDR2 FYNNEI. Trimming removed 2 bases at V and 6 bases at J, with 5 bases between. CDR3 nucleotide sequence: TGTGCCAGCAGTGAACAGGGAAACATTCAGTACTTC. Translated: CASSEQGNIQYF.

The CDR3 coding sequence is TGTGCCAGCACCCCGGAGGGGACGGCAACTAATGAAAAACTGTTTTTT. Translated, it gives CASTPEGTATNEKLFF. The chain joins TRBV4-2 to TRBJ1-4, with D tentatively TRBD1 (5 bases). CDR3 length equals 16 residues. In germline, CDR1 is LGHNA, CDR2 YNFKEQ. V gave up 7 bases and J gave up 0 bases, with 15 bases separating them.

This chain connects TRBV5-1 to TRBJ2-7; no definite D call. The V end was cut by 0 bases, the J end by 0 bases, with 10 bases between. CDR1 is SGHRS, CDR2 YFSETQ, per germline. The CDR3 extends over 15 amino acids. This CDR3 is CASSLVLNSSYEQYV. The CDR3 DNA sequence: TGCGCCAGCAGCTTGGTCTTGAACAGCTCCTACGAGCAGTACGTC.

The gene calls are TRBV21-1 and TRBJ1-2. TRBV21-1 corresponds to a pseudogene. CDR3 length: 19 residues. CDR3 residues: CASSKGLGRTGVTNYGYTF. The CDR3 nucleotides read TGTGCCAGCAGCAAAGGATTAGGCAGAACGGGGGTGACTAACTATGGCTACACCTTC.